The TCR beta chain under discussion was sequenced for a study of yellow fever vaccine responses in identical twins. TCRdb reanalysed the RT-PCR reads using MiXCR and keeps one entry per CDR3 protein. The sample contains almost 9,000 distinct CDR3 sequences, 75% to 90% of which appear only once. Study-wide results and limits: Among the twins, the vaccine T cell response reportedly seemed partly convergent and partly personalized.

The CDR3 spans 12 residues. From germline, CDR1 is SNHLY and CDR2 FYNNEI. V lost 4 bases and J lost 4, with 5 bases in between. As concerns this clonotype: Its antigen is not identified.

The genes are TRBV2 and TRBJ2-1, with unresolved D. The receptor's source is a woman aged 18 to 35 who received the yellow fever vaccine. The material was T cells from blood (PBMCs), unsorted or a sorted subset (not recorded which), obtained before or after yellow fever vaccination (not recorded which). CDR3 sequence: CASSGRYNEQFF. The CDR3 DNA is TGTGCCAGCAGTGGGCGTTACAATGAGCAGTTCTTC.